This T cell receptor (beta chain) comes out of a study of pediatric ulcerative colitis. As for the study in general: Ulcerative colitis patients had pancolitis or left-sided colitis, with confirming histology. Study outcomes and limitations: Rectal repertoires separated controls, mild-moderate and acute severe colitis.

Sequencing depth was up to 500,000 reads per sample. TCRdb keeps only in-frame clones here, not all; method: immunoSEQ multiplex PCR. The data show 40,000 to 60,000 clones, with 78% seen just once and less than 4.5% held by the top ten. The rectum was sampled with one to two pinch biopsies at colonoscopy. Of note for this clone: The antigen is not known.

This clonotype was obtained from a girl aged 5 to 17 with moderate ulcerative colitis. The sample was gut tissue.

CDR3 in amino acids: CASSLGTVRGGYTF. The CDR3 DNA follows: TGTGCCAGCAGTTTAGGAACAGTAAGGGGCGGCTACACCTTC. The chain joins TRBV5-4 to TRBJ1-2; D possibly corresponds to TRBD1 (5 bases). This CDR3 contains 14 residues. V was pared by 5 bases and J by 8 bases, with 19 bases between. Germline values: CDR1 SGHNT, CDR2 YYREEE (reference sequence).